This T cell receptor (beta chain) was identified in a study of T-cell memory formation after mild COVID-19. Study at large: For the most part, TCR clusters were specific to one donor.

Germline CDR1 SGHTA, CDR2 FQGNSA. Trimming removed 0 bases from V and 1 base from J, with 12 bases in between. The CDR3 has 16 amino acids. TCRdb re-analysed the 5' RACE reads in MiXCR, keeping a single row per CDR3 protein. The sample lists about 260,000 distinct CDR3 sequences; about 17% were seen once. This receptor was identified in a man younger than 35 who had mild COVID-19 (a few samples of this study predate the infection). Cell type and time point are not known. Input material: PBMCs or a T cell subset sorted from them (not recorded which). J is TRBJ2-5 and V is TRBV7-2; D may match TRBD1 or TRBD2 (5 bases each). Here the CDR3 reads CASSLATNGAQETQYF. The CDR3, as DNA: TGTGCCAGCAGCTTAGCGACTAACGGGGCCCAAGAGACCCAGTACTTC.